These 16 T cell receptor beta chains came from one sample sequenced in a study of T-cell memory formation after mild COVID-19. TCRdb used MiXCR to reprocess the 5' RACE reads, holding one entry per CDR3 protein. This sample has fewer than 250,000 distinct CDR3 sequences, with approximately 15% found just once. The sample consisted of PBMCs or a T cell subset sorted from them (not recorded which). The receptors were sampled from an adult woman who had mild COVID-19 (a few samples of this study predate the infection). Cell type and time point are not known.

This clonotype was seen at least ten times. The chain links TRBV10-3 to TRBJ2-7; 7 bases align to TRBD1. V lost 5 bases, J lost 0 bases, and 13 bases stayed unmatched. The germline gives CDR1 ENHRY, CDR2 SYGVKD. CDR3 length: 17 amino acids. CDR3 nucleotide sequence: TGTGCCATCAGTACGCCAAACGGACAGGCGGGCTCCTACGAGCAGTACTTC. Amino acid sequence: CAISTPNGQAGSYEQYF.

In this sample, this clonotype turned up a few times. V gene TRBV12-3 or TRBV12-4 combines with J gene TRBJ2-6; D ambiguous. This CDR3 comprises 15 residues. V lost 5 bases to trimming and J lost 1 base, with 9 bases between them. The DNA of the CDR3 is TGTGCCAGCAGTCGGGCGTGGTCTGGGGCCAACGTCCTGACTTTC. It is translated as CASSRAWSGANVLTF.

This clonotype occurred many times. V is TRBV7-9 and J is TRBJ2-3; D gene unclear. The V end was cut by 1 base, the J end by 5 bases, with 10 bases between. This CDR3 has 14 residues. Germline CDR1 reads SEHNR; CDR2 reads FQNEAQ (reference sequence). CDR3 region: CASSLENRGDTQYF. In DNA form, the CDR3 reads TGTGCCAGCAGCTTAGAAAACCGAGGAGATACGCAGTATTTT.

This clonotype has just one count. One junction end does not reproduce the germline sequence, and a read error may be involved. This sequence joins TRBV5-1 and TRBJ1-1; TRBD1 aligns across 10 bases. Germline loops: CDR1 SGHRS, CDR2 YFSETQ. This CDR3 is 16 amino acids long. DNA for the CDR3: TGCGCAAGCAGCTTAAAGGACAGGGGGTGGAACACTGAAGCTTTCTTT. Protein: CASSLKDRGWNTEAFF. The full variable domain, rest sourced from reference TRBV5-1 and TRBJ1-1, is KAGVTQTPRYLIKTRGQQVTLSCSPISGHRSVSWYQQTPGQGLQFLFEYFSETQRNKGNFPGRFSGRQFSNSRSEMNVSTLELGDSALYLCASSLKDRGWNTEAFFGQGTRLTVV.

Only a few counts were recorded for this clonotype. The J gene is TRBJ2-3, the V gene TRBV5-1; D gene unclear. Trimming left V 0 bases short and J 2 bases short, with 7 bases between. Germline CDR1 and CDR2: SGHRS and YFSETQ. This CDR3 contains 14 residues. The chain's CDR3 is CASSLEGPTDTQYF. The CDR3 DNA reads TGCGCCAGCAGCTTGGAGGGTCCCACAGATACGCAGTATTTT.

The table lists this clonotype with many counts. V is TRBV7-2 and J is TRBJ2-3; 7 bases map to TRBD1. The junction had 5 bases not matched to a gene; V was cut back by 4 bases and J by 4 bases. The CDR3 sequence is 14 residues long. The germline CDR1 and CDR2 sequences are SGHTA and FQGNSA. The CDR3: CASSYRGRADTQYF. In nucleotides, the CDR3 is TGTGCCAGCAGCTACAGGGGTCGGGCAGATACGCAGTATTTT.

Only a few counts were recorded for this clonotype. The V call is TRBV12-3 or TRBV12-4, the J call TRBJ1-1; 7 bases line up with TRBD1. This CDR3 contains 13 residues. J was trimmed by 8 bases and V by 3 bases; bases with no gene match: 6. This chain's CDR3 is CASSFSGGGEAFF. The CDR3 DNA reads TGTGCCAGCAGTTTTTCAGGGGGAGGGGAAGCTTTCTTT.

This sequence joins TRBV9 and TRBJ2-1; tentatively, D is TRBD2 (6 bases). Trimming left V 0 bases short and J 4 bases short, with 14 bases between. The CDR3 length is 16 residues. Germline loops: CDR1 SGDLS, CDR2 YYNGEE. Here the CDR3 reads CASSVEIGGRYNEQFF. CDR3 bases: TGTGCCAGCAGCGTAGAGATCGGGGGACGTTACAATGAGCAGTTCTTC.

The chain employs TRBV7-6 and TRBJ2-4; D remains unclear. This CDR3 contains 17 residues. Germline CDR1 reads SGHVS; CDR2 reads FNYEAQ. Trimming cost V 1 base and J 0 bases, with 13 bases left between them. The CDR3 loop reads CASSLDALGLAKNIQYF. For the CDR3, the DNA is TGTGCCAGCAGCTTAGATGCCCTGGGTCTAGCCAAAAACATTCAGTACTTC.

The rearrangement links TRBV5-1 to TRBJ2-1; 8 bases fit TRBD2. Germline V gene lookup returns CDR1 SGHRS and CDR2 YFSETQ. CDR3 length: 14 amino acids. Trimming took 1 base from V and 7 from J; bases not matched to a gene: 4. Written as DNA, the CDR3 is TGCGCCAGCAGCTTGTCGGCTAGCGGGAATGAGCAGTTCTTC. Its translation is CASSLSASGNEQFF.

The J gene is TRBJ1-1, the V gene TRBV10-3; weak D call: TRBD1 (5 bases). This CDR3 comprises 14 residues. Germline-derived CDR1 and CDR2 are ENHRY and SYGVKD. Trimming took off 4 bases at V and 3 bases at J, with 12 bases between the two ends. CDR3 bases: TGTGCCATCAGTGCTCAGGGTGGGGACACTGAAGCTTTCTTT. This encodes CAISAQGGDTEAFF.

This clonotype was detected a few times. The chain has TRBV11-3 and TRBJ1-1; D remains ambiguous. The germline V gene has CDR1 SGHNT and CDR2 YENEEA. V was clipped by 3 bases and J by 4 bases, with 9 bases between them. This CDR3 is 13 amino acids long. In DNA form, the CDR3 reads TGTGCCAGCAGCTTTTATGCCGGCACTGAAGCTTTCTTT. Translating gives CASSFYAGTEAFF.

This clonotype has at least ten counts. This chain uses TRBV15 with TRBJ2-3, with no clear D. The CDR3 is made up of 14 amino acids. Per the germline V gene, CDR1 is LNHNV and CDR2 is YYDKDF (reference sequence). V was shortened by 1 base and J by 2 bases, with 7 bases between the two germline ends. Here the CDR3 DNA reads TGTGCCACCAGCAGAGTGCCCGACACAGATACGCAGTATTTT. This gives the protein CATSRVPDTDTQYF.

This clonotype appeared many times. V gene TRBV5-1 combines with J gene TRBJ2-2; D gene ambiguous. The CDR3 contains 14 residues. Germline-derived CDR1 and CDR2 are SGHRS and YFSETQ. The ends were cut back, 6 bases at V and 4 bases at J, with 13 bases in the middle. The CDR3 sequence: CASNVKDLTGELFF. DNA of the CDR3: TGCGCCAGCAACGTCAAGGACCTCACCGGGGAGCTGTTTTTT.

The chain uses TRBV12-3 or TRBV12-4 and TRBJ1-6, with 7 bases that match TRBD1. V lost 2 bases, J lost 10 bases, and 8 bases stayed unmatched. The CDR3 loop spans 15 amino acids. The CDR3 loop reads CASSLRGGAESPLHF. The DNA of the CDR3 is TGTGCCAGCAGTTTAAGAGGGGGCGCAGAATCACCCCTCCACTTT.

The chain couples TRBV2 to TRBJ1-5, with D uncertain. V was pared by 5 bases and J by 4 bases, with 12 bases between. Germline-derived CDR1 and CDR2 are SNHLY and FYNNEI. The length of the CDR3 is 14 residues. CDR3 in DNA: TGTGCCAGCAGTTCGGCCAGGCCTAATCAGCCCCAGCATTTT. As protein: CASSSARPNQPQHF.